This TCR beta chain was sequenced in a study of vaccination effects on CD4 cells after COVID-19. The CDR3 is made up of 13 amino acids. V lost 7 bases and J 0 bases, leaving 9 bases between the germline ends. CDR1 MNHEY and CDR2 SVGAGI come from the germline V gene. Cultured cells yielded isolated CD4+ T cells after 10 to 11 days. Infection dated between March and December 2020, before the Alpha, Beta and Delta variants reached the United States. Participants each got two BNT162b2 or mRNA-1273 vaccine doses. A word on this clone: The target antigen is unknown.

TCRdb keeps only in-frame clones here, not all; method: immunoSEQ multiplex PCR. The table has tens of thousands of clones, around three quarters seen once. This TCR was sampled from a human donor who had a prior SARS-CoV-2 infection. The input for sequencing was CD4+ T cells from PBMCs cultured without peptide, taken after COVID-19 vaccination. The chain employs TRBV6-5 and TRBJ1-1; no clear D gene. CDR3: CASIRDMNTEAFF. CDR3 nucleotide sequence: TGTGCCAGCATAAGGGATATGAACACTGAAGCTTTCTTT.